One and the same sample provided the 20 T cell receptor beta chains below, sequenced in a study of cytomegalovirus exposure and HLA in healthy donors. The table came from immunoSEQ multiplex PCR; TCRdb's copy has only in-frame clones and leaves some out. The data contain some 98,000 clones, roughly 89% of them seen just once; the ten biggest clones take up roughly 4.3%. Material for sequencing was PBMCs. The receptors were sampled from a woman in her twenties or thirties in good health and CMV-seronegative.

V is TRBV5-1 and J is TRBJ2-2, with a tentative D call TRBD2 (6 bases). Trimming took 2 bases from V and 6 from J, leaving 11 bases between them. This CDR3 has 14 residues. The germline CDR1 and CDR2 sequences are SGHRS and YFSETQ. The CDR3 DNA follows: TGCGCCAGCAGCTTATTGGGGGGATCCGGGGAGCTGTTTTTT. This gives the protein CASSLLGGSGELFF.

The V call is TRBV14, the J call TRBJ2-7; D might be TRBD2 (5 bases). The V gene lost 3 bases and the J gene lost 5 bases, with 14 bases spanning the gap. This CDR3 is built from 14 residues. Per the germline V gene, CDR1 is SGHDN and CDR2 is FVKESK. CDR3 sequence reads: CASSQWTDRHEQYF. CDR3 bases: TGTGCCAGCAGCCAGTGGACTGACCGTCACGAGCAGTACTTC.

This clone was seen only a few times. The V gene is TRBV5-1, the J gene TRBJ1-2; D perhaps matches TRBD1 (6 bases). The germline CDR1 and CDR2 sequences are SGHRS and YFSETQ. The CDR3 loop spans 15 amino acids. The ends were cut back, 4 bases at V and 6 bases at J, with 19 bases in the middle. The CDR3, as DNA: TGCGCCAGCAGCCCTTCACTCGGGACACACAATGGCTACACCTTC. This sequence encodes CASSPSLGTHNGYTF.

This chain connects TRBV5-1 to TRBJ2-3, with 10 nucleotides matching TRBD1. V lost 2 bases to trimming and J lost 9 bases; unmatched junction nucleotides: 9. The CDR3 runs to 15 residues. Germline V gives CDR1 SGHRS, CDR2 YFSETQ. CDR3 in DNA: TGCGCCAGCAGCTTCTCCGGGACAGGGGTTGACACGCAGTATTTT. Its translation is CASSFSGTGVDTQYF.

This clone occurred once. The chain links TRBV5-4 to TRBJ2-3; TRBD2 matches at 10 bases. Germline V gene lookup returns CDR1 SGHNT and CDR2 YYREEE (reference sequence). The CDR3 runs to 15 residues. Trimming took 4 bases from V and 6 from J; bases not matched to a gene: 8. DNA for the CDR3: TGTGCCAGCAGCGGCCCGGGACTAGCGACGGATACGCAGTATTTT. It specifies CASSGPGLATDTQYF.

The chain has TRBV19 and TRBJ2-7; D perhaps matches TRBD2 (5 bases). V was shortened by 2 bases and J by 0 bases, with 11 bases between the two germline ends. The CDR3 loop spans 15 amino acids. Germline CDR1 is LNHDA and CDR2 is SQIVND (reference sequence). CDR3 loop: CASSISGFPSYEQYF. CDR3 bases: TGTGCCAGTAGTATAAGCGGCTTTCCCTCCTACGAGCAGTACTTC. Supplemented by reference TRBV19 and TRBJ2-7, the full variable domain reads DGGITQSPKYLFRKEGQNVTLSCEQNLNHDAMYWYRQDPGQGLRLIYYSQIVNDFQKGDIAEGYSVSREKKESFPLTVTSAQKNPTAFYLCASSISGFPSYEQYFGPGTRLTVT.

The CDR3 is CASSLGSAESTDTQYF. CDR3 nucleotides: TGCGCCAGCAGCTTGGGGTCGGCGGAAAGCACAGATACGCAGTATTTT. The rearrangement uses TRBV5-1 and TRBJ2-3; D unresolved. From germline, CDR1 is SGHRS and CDR2 YFSETQ. The CDR3 spans 16 residues. Trimming took off 0 bases at V and 0 bases at J, with 11 bases between the two ends.

This chain connects TRBV28 to TRBJ2-7; 13 bases line up with TRBD2. V lost 11 bases to trimming and J lost 5 bases; unmatched junction nucleotides: 6. In germline, CDR1 is MDHEN, CDR2 SYDVKM. This CDR3 contains 13 residues. CDR3 protein: CASQLAGGDEQYF. The CDR3 DNA reads as TGTGCCTCCCAACTAGCGGGAGGGGACGAGCAGTACTTC.

The CDR3 is CASIREEGHTEAFF. The DNA for the CDR3 is TGTGCCAGTATTAGAGAGGAGGGGCACACTGAAGCTTTCTTT. V gene TRBV19 combines with J gene TRBJ1-1; possibly TRBD1 for D (5 bases). V was cut by 7 bases and J by 3 bases, with 15 bases left in between. The CDR3 is 14 amino acids. The germline CDR1 and CDR2 sequences are LNHDA and SQIVND (reference sequence).

The genes are TRBV29-1 and TRBJ2-7, with D perhaps matching TRBD1 (6 bases). Trimming removed 1 base from V and 4 bases from J, with 11 bases in between. CDR1 is SQVTM and CDR2 is ANQGSEA in the germline V gene. This CDR3 is built from 13 residues. The CDR3 reads CSVEAPDSYEQYF. DNA for the CDR3: TGCAGCGTTGAAGCCCCGGACAGTTACGAGCAGTACTTC.

The V call is TRBV29-1, the J call TRBJ2-3; a possible D gene is TRBD2 (6 bases). The CDR3 has 13 amino acids. V lost 3 bases to trimming and J lost 2 bases, with 9 bases between them. CDR1 SQVTM and CDR2 ANQGSEA come from the germline V gene. CDR3 DNA: TGCAGCGTTGACACTAGCTCCACAGATACGCAGTATTTT. This translates into CSVDTSSTDTQYF.

This chain links TRBV5-1 with TRBJ1-2, with 9 bases matching TRBD1. V gave up 4 bases and J gave up 8 bases; unmatched junction bases: 9. The germline gives CDR1 SGHRS, CDR2 YFSETQ. This CDR3 has 14 amino acids. The CDR3 nucleotides read TGCGCCAGCAGCAGGGACAGGGCTGAGATGGGCTACACCTTC. This sequence encodes CASSRDRAEMGYTF.

The sample holds one count of this clone. CDR3 in DNA: TGTGCCAGCAGCTTCGGCAGGGATGATGGCTACACCTTC. It is translated as CASSFGRDDGYTF. The chain combines TRBV7-3 with TRBJ1-2; TRBD1 might be the D (5 bases). Germline lookup yields CDR1 SGHTA and CDR2 FQGTGA. V lost 3 bases and J lost 6, with 11 bases in between. This CDR3 region has 13 residues.

The CDR3 nucleotides read TGTGCCAGCAGTGAATTTCGACAGGCCTCCCTCACCTTC. It yields the protein CASSEFRQASLTF. The rearrangement joins TRBV6-1 to TRBJ1-2, with D perhaps matching TRBD1 (6 bases). The CDR3 has 13 residues. V shed 2 bases and J shed 13 bases, with 17 bases lying between them. CDR1 and CDR2 (germline): MNHNS, SASEGT.

The rearrangement links TRBV6-1 to TRBJ1-2; D possibly corresponds to TRBD1 (5 bases). V was shortened by 9 bases and J by 8 bases, with 16 bases between the two germline ends. CDR1 and CDR2 from the germline V gene are MNHNS and SASEGT. The CDR3 sequence is 12 residues long. The CDR3 protein is CASSFQGSGYTF. The CDR3 bases are TGTGCCAGTTCCTTCCAGGGATCCGGCTACACCTTC.

V and J are TRBV6-5 and TRBJ1-2; 7 bases line up with TRBD1. V was pared by 5 bases and J by 4 bases, with 4 bases of the junction left unmatched. Germline V gene sequence: CDR1 MNHEY, CDR2 SVGAGI. The CDR3 has 13 amino acids. CDR3 coding DNA: TGTGCCAGCAGTGACAGGGCCAGCTATGGCTACACCTTC. Translation gives CASSDRASYGYTF.

This chain connects TRBV4-1 to TRBJ2-3, with TRBD2 identical over 13 bases. The CDR3 is made up of 17 amino acids. J was trimmed by 6 bases and V by 3 bases; bases with no gene match: 9. Germline values: CDR1 MGHRA, CDR2 YSYEKL. This chain's CDR3 is CASSQALTSGGRDTQYF. CDR3 coding DNA: TGCGCCAGCAGCCAGGCCCTGACTAGCGGGGGGCGTGATACGCAGTATTTT.

As for this clone: Other DNA sequences in this specimen translate into the identical CDR3. The chain links TRBV10-1 to TRBJ2-3; 12 positions agree with TRBD2. Germline assignment: CDR1 WNHNN and CDR2 SYGVQD (reference sequence). The CDR3 contains 16 residues. With 2 bases clipped from V and 4 bases from J, the junction kept 4 bases outside the gene matches. DNA for the CDR3: TGCGCCAGCAGTGAGGCTAGCGGGGGGGCCTCAGATACGCAGTATTTT. Translating gives CASSEASGGASDTQYF.

The chain recombines TRBV29-1 with TRBJ1-2, with 7 bases matching TRBD1. CDR1 and CDR2 from the germline V gene are SQVTM and ANQGSEA. After removal of 4 bases from V and 7 bases from J, the junction contained 3 bases not matched to a gene. CDR3 length equals 11 residues. The CDR3 region is CSVGDSPGYTF. CDR3 nucleotides: TGCAGCGTTGGGGACAGTCCTGGCTACACCTTC.

The CDR3 DNA sequence: TGTGCCAGCAGCTTAGTTCTTGGTTTGAGAACGAACACCGGGGAGCTGTTTTTT. Amino acids: CASSLVLGLRTNTGELFF. This chain uses TRBV7-2 with TRBJ2-2; D is undetermined. This CDR3 comprises 18 residues. Germline V CDR1 and CDR2: SGHTA, FQGNSA. V lost 1 base and J lost 0, with 15 bases in between.